These 17 T cell receptor beta chains share one sample of origin, sequenced in a study of OX40 agonist ivuxolimab in advanced cancers. The library was made by the immunoSEQ multiplex PCR assay. This is the immuneACCESS table as TCRdb keeps it, with only in-frame sequences that have V and J called. A part of the clones is gone; compared with another copy, unresolved V genes explain less than half, and the rest is unexplained. This sample is represented by tens of thousands of clones; approximately 90% of them were singletons. The ten biggest clones cover about 0.64% of the sample. Sequenced material: CD4+ or CD8+ T cells sorted from blood, taken in a trial of the OX40 agonist ivuxolimab. The receptors were gathered from an adult with an advanced solid tumor such as melanoma, head and neck, liver or kidney cancer.

This clone was detected once. The rearrangement links TRBV5-1 to TRBJ2-2; no clear D. This CDR3 has 14 amino acids. Germline CDR1 and CDR2: SGHRS and YFSETQ. With 0 bases removed from V and 4 bases from J, the gap between germline ends came to 7 bases. The CDR3 here is CASSLDRSTGELFF. The CDR3 DNA is TGCGCCAGCAGCTTGGACAGATCCACCGGGGAGCTGTTTTTT.

This clone was counted a single time. The chain links TRBV10-1 to TRBJ2-1; D is perhaps TRBD1 (5 bases). CDR1 and CDR2 (germline): WNHNN, SYGVQD (reference sequence). Between the trimmed V and J ends, which lost 8 bases and 1 base, there was a span of 15 bases. CDR3 length: 15 residues. Here the CDR3 DNA reads TGCGCCAGCGAGAAACAGGTAAATTCCTACAATGAGCAGTTCTTC. Its protein product is CASEKQVNSYNEQFF.

The J gene is TRBJ2-5, the V gene TRBV18; possible D gene TRBD1, 6 bases. V was trimmed by 5 bases and J by 5 bases, leaving 15 bases between them. The CDR3 extends over 14 amino acids. Germline lookup yields CDR1 KGHSH and CDR2 LQKENI. This CDR3 reads CASSLQGRVETQYF. Written as DNA, the CDR3 is TGTGCCAGCTCATTACAGGGTCGGGTGGAGACCCAGTACTTC.

V usage is TRBV10-3 and J usage is TRBJ1-1, with unresolved D. Germline CDR1 is ENHRY and CDR2 is SYGVKD. The germline V and J ends were trimmed by 0 bases and 7 bases, with 6 bases remaining between them. This CDR3 contains 12 residues. CDR3 sequence (DNA): TGTGCCATCAGTGAGTCTGGAGTTGAAGCTTTCTTT. It encodes CAISESGVEAFF.

In DNA form, the CDR3 reads TGTGCCAGCAGTTTATTAGGATGGCGGGCCTCGAACACTGAAGCTTTCTTT. This translates into CASSLLGWRASNTEAFF. This chain joins TRBV28 and TRBJ1-1; no definite D call. The CDR3 spans 17 residues. The V end was cut by 1 base, the J end by 1 base, with 16 bases between. Looked up from germline, CDR1 is MDHEN and CDR2 is SYDVKM.

V usage is TRBV2 and J usage is TRBJ2-5; D is perhaps TRBD2 (5 bases). This CDR3 is built from 14 residues. V lost 4 bases, J lost 2 bases, and 11 bases lay in between. CDR1 and CDR2 (germline): SNHLY, FYNNEI. The chain's CDR3 is CASSVLATQETQYF. CDR3 bases: TGTGCCAGCAGTGTATTAGCGACACAAGAGACCCAGTACTTC.

The chain carries TRBV10-2 and TRBJ2-1; tentatively, D is TRBD1 or TRBD2 (5 bases each). In germline, CDR1 is WSHSY, CDR2 SAAADI. This CDR3 is 15 amino acids long. Trimming took off 3 bases at V and 2 bases at J, with 11 bases between the two ends. The CDR3 loop reads CASSDGGDAYNEQFF. In nucleotides, the CDR3 is TGCGCCAGCAGTGATGGGGGAGACGCCTACAATGAGCAGTTCTTC.

This chain connects TRBV7-3 to TRBJ2-1; 7 bases align to TRBD1. With 2 bases clipped from V and 2 bases from J, the junction kept 9 bases outside the gene matches. Germline V gene sequence: CDR1 SGHTA, CDR2 FQGTGA. This CDR3 comprises 17 residues. The CDR3 sequence is CASSLGASRGPYNEQFF. DNA for the CDR3: TGTGCCAGCAGCTTAGGCGCCTCGAGGGGGCCCTACAATGAGCAGTTCTTC. Using reference TRBV7-3 and TRBJ2-1 for the parts outside the CDR3, the full variable domain is GAGVSQTPSNKVTEKGKYVELRCDPISGHTALYWYRQSLGQGPEFLIYFQGTGAADDSGLPNDRFFAVRPEGSVSTLKIQRTERGDSAVYLCASSLGASRGPYNEQFFGPGTRLTVL.

The rearrangement joins TRBV10-3 to TRBJ1-3; a possible D gene is TRBD1 (6 bases). This CDR3 is built from 16 residues. The V and J ends lost 7 bases and 4 bases respectively, with 20 bases between them. Germline lookup yields CDR1 ENHRY and CDR2 SYGVKD. CDR3 sequence (DNA): TGTGCCATCATCCGTCGACAGGTCTCCAGGGGAAACACCATATATTTT. It yields the protein CAIIRRQVSRGNTIYF.

The chain is built from TRBV9 and TRBJ1-4, with 7 bases that match TRBD1. Germline V gene lookup returns CDR1 SGDLS and CDR2 YYNGEE. The CDR3 contains 15 residues. V lost 0 bases and J lost 7; bases outside the gene matches: 6. CDR3 residues: CASSVATGTAEKLFF. DNA of the CDR3: TGTGCCAGCAGCGTAGCTACCGGGACAGCTGAAAAACTGTTTTTT.

This chain uses TRBV28 with TRBJ2-2; 9 nucleotides align to TRBD1. Per the germline V gene, CDR1 is MDHEN and CDR2 is SYDVKM. Trimming took 2 bases from V and 4 from J; bases not matched to a gene: 2. The CDR3 consists of 15 residues. CDR3 amino acids: CASSLGGQGTGELFF. The CDR3 coding sequence is TGTGCCAGCAGTTTAGGGGGACAGGGCACCGGGGAGCTGTTTTTT.

CDR3 loop: CASSLAGGWGELFF. DNA of the CDR3: TGTGCCAGCAGCTTAGCAGGGGGCTGGGGGGAGCTGTTTTTT. The V and J genes are TRBV13 and TRBJ2-2, with 8 bases matching TRBD1. Germline assignment: CDR1 PRHDT and CDR2 FYEKMQ (reference sequence). The junction had 3 bases not matched to a gene; V was cut back by 1 base and J by 8 bases. The CDR3 is 14 residues long.

The chain couples TRBV2 to TRBJ2-2; D ambiguous. Trimming stripped 7 bases from V and 2 bases from J, with 11 bases between. The CDR3 runs 14 residues. Germline lookup yields CDR1 SNHLY and CDR2 FYNNEI. DNA for the CDR3: TGTGCCAGCACTCACCTGTACAACACCGGGGAGCTGTTTTTT. Protein sequence: CASTHLYNTGELFF.

The table lists this clone with a few counts. Other DNA variants within this sample encode the same CDR3. V gene TRBV11-3 combines with J gene TRBJ2-7; D ambiguous. Germline V gives CDR1 SGHNT, CDR2 YENEEA. The CDR3 runs 12 residues. The V end lost 0 bases, the J end lost 2 bases, and 2 bases lay between the germline ends. The CDR3 DNA reads TGTGCCAGCAGCTTAGATACCTACGAGCAGTACTTC. Encoded protein: CASSLDTYEQYF.

V is TRBV5-1 and J is TRBJ2-1, with a tentative D call TRBD1 (6 bases). V was shortened by 4 bases and J by 6 bases, with 14 bases between the two germline ends. Germline loops: CDR1 SGHRS, CDR2 YFSETQ. CDR3 length equals 14 residues. The CDR3 sequence: CASSLGAGVNEQFF. In DNA form, the CDR3 reads TGCGCCAGCAGCCTGGGGGCCGGTGTCAATGAGCAGTTCTTC.

This clone is medium-sized by share. J is TRBJ2-7 and V is TRBV7-2, with 10 bases fitting TRBD2. The germline CDR1 and CDR2 sequences are SGHTA and FQGNSA. The CDR3 runs to 15 residues. Trimming removed 0 bases from V and 2 bases from J; junction bases left unmatched: 1. The CDR3 sequence is CASSLAGTSAYEQYF. The DNA of the CDR3 is TGTGCCAGCAGCTTAGCCGGGACTAGCGCCTACGAGCAGTACTTC.

The chain links TRBV11-3 to TRBJ2-1, with D unresolved. Per germline, CDR1 SGHNT and CDR2 YENEEA. There are 11 residues in the CDR3. V lost 4 bases and J 7 bases, leaving 5 bases between the germline ends. The CDR3 is CASSSGNEQFF. The CDR3 DNA sequence: TGTGCCAGCAGCTCAGGAAATGAGCAGTTCTTC.